What follows is one TCR beta chain and its context. As yet, its antigen is unknown. This sample was taken from a study of shared clonotypes between healthy human individuals. Generated by immunoSEQ multiplex PCR, the TCRdb table keeps only in-frame clones and is missing some. The table lists about 490,000 clones, 79% of them singletons. Germline loops: CDR1 SQVTM, CDR2 ANQGSEA. V gave up 6 bases and J gave up 0 bases, with 12 bases separating them. The CDR3 has 14 residues. Points from the study as a whole: Limitation of the genetic and exposure-history diversity represented came from the few donors.

The chain carries TRBV29-1 and TRBJ2-1; D is ambiguous. The receptor was derived from a woman aged 40 to 50 in good health. Some clones in this sample may be carry-over from other donors' samples. The specimen was PBMCs. CDR3 amino acids: CSVKQRISYNEQFF. The CDR3 DNA is TGCAGCGTGAAACAGAGAATCTCCTACAATGAGCAGTTCTTC.